This note documents a single T cell receptor (beta chain) sequence. Antigen unknown. PCR used 60 Vbeta primers and 13 Jbeta primers. Data came from immunoSEQ multiplex PCR; TCRdb stores just in-frame clones and leaves some out. The table lists approximately 40,000 clones, roughly 85% of them singletons. The data originate from a study of cytomegalovirus exposure and HLA in healthy donors. Regarding the study as a whole: Cytomegalovirus association was assigned to about 150 TCR beta chains.

The V and J ends lost 3 bases and 6 bases, in that order; junction bases with no gene match: 13. This CDR3 has 17 residues. In germline, CDR1 is SEHNR, CDR2 FQNEAQ (reference sequence). The sequence came from a woman aged 40 to 55 in good health and CMV-seropositive. V and J are TRBV7-9 and TRBJ2-5; 10 nucleotides line up with TRBD1. Sequenced sample: PBMCs. The CDR3 region is CASSFTGTGERGQTQYF. The DNA for the CDR3 is TGTGCCAGCAGCTTTACCGGGACAGGGGAAAGAGGGCAGACCCAGTACTTC.